Listed below are T cell receptor beta chains from one sample, sequenced in a study of blood T cell repertoires in COVID-19. Assay used: immunoSEQ multiplex PCR; TCRdb lists only in-frame clones, some missing. The sample records some 150,000 clones, about four fifths being singletons. What was sequenced was peripheral blood. These receptors were taken from a man in his 60s with acute or convalescent COVID-19. Each CDR3 is given without its conserved first and last residue.

V gene | CDR3 protein
TRBV6-5 | ASRGGRRLSTEAF
TRBV9 | ASSPTGTGEQY
TRBV15 | ATSPTYQGAETQY
TRBV19 | ASSIGGLPTDTQY
TRBV7-2 | ASSLPGTEKLF
TRBV19 | ASRTRSPGNTIY
TRBV10-3 | AISEGSGSTDTQY
TRBV7-9 | ASSGGGRGYNEQF
TRBV5-1 | ASSLTGHSPLH
TRBV28 | ASSSPGNTGELF
TRBV12-5 | ASGLQAGGYT
TRBV28 | ASRLAGNYNEQF
TRBV5-1 | ASSLAGQAGGYT
TRBV6-1 | ASSAGRGVANYGYT
TRBV6-5 | ATKQGAGEQY
TRBV4-2 | ASSPGGIQY
TRBV6-5 | ASPRYSGTEAF
TRBV9 | ASPIWAEQF
TRBV9 | ASSVGVGVQETQY
TRBV11-1 | ASSLGTGNSPLH
TRBV25-1 | ASSAGTGNGYT
TRBV5-1 | ASSLAGTGWDEQY
TRBV5-1 | ASSLDVGRKETQY
TRBV5-1 | ASSFGGGSSYEQY
TRBV7-2 | ASSLAGQYNSPLH
TRBV10-1 | ASSRGLTNSPLH
TRBV7-2 | ASSLQGPNYGYT
TRBV28 | ASSILPGQGNTEAF
TRBV19 | ASSRRGSGEQF
TRBV14 | ASSQGGRQGDEQF
TRBV5-1 | ASSISGASTDTQY
TRBV4-2 | ASSPLSGPGNTIY
TRBV2 | ASSETAGNQPQH
TRBV2 | ASSGEGGAADTQY
TRBV4-2 | ASSQTAGVRDEQY
TRBV23-1 | ASSHPTGGRGDTQY
TRBV27 | ASSPRDRAIYGYT
TRBV6-5 | ASSIRLTQPQH
TRBV6-5 | ASSPGGAGNTEAF
TRBV5-4 | ATSSGRQHEQY